Listed below are T cell receptor beta chains from one sample, sequenced in a study of CD8 T cells in ankylosing spondylitis. One entry per CDR3 protein results from TCRdb running MiXCR on the 5' RACE reads. Of a few hundred thousand distinct CDR3 sequences listed, roughly 8% are singletons. Material for sequencing was blood, either unsorted or a sorted T cell fraction (not recorded which). These receptors were obtained from a male donor with ankylosing spondylitis. Both conserved end residues are part of each CDR3. The order of the fields is V gene, J gene, clone size, D gene, CDR3 protein, CDR3 DNA. A D gene is named only where the DNA matches it firmly. Rows give clone size only sometimes, using once, few, many, or a class for an expanded clone.

TRBV5-1,TRBJ2-1,many,TRBD2,CASSLRMGGGTSYNEQFF,TGCGCCAGCAGCTTGCGTATGGGCGGGGGTACCTCCTACAATGAGCAGTTCTTC
TRBV4-2,TRBJ1-5,NA,TRBD1,CASSEGQGINQPQHF,TGTGCCAGCAGCGAGGGACAGGGGATCAATCAGCCCCAGCATTTT
TRBV28,TRBJ2-7,few,TRBD1,CASRKSGTGTYEQYF,TGTGCCAGCAGAAAATCCGGGACAGGGACCTACGAGCAGTACTTC
TRBV29-1,TRBJ2-1,NA,TRBD1,CSVDDDTGDPYNEQFF,TGCAGCGTCGATGATGATACAGGGGACCCCTACAATGAGCAGTTCTTC
TRBV5-6,TRBJ1-5,NA,TRBD1,CASSLWDRADQPQHF,TGTGCCAGCAGCTTATGGGACAGGGCGGACCAGCCCCAGCATTTT
TRBV15,TRBJ2-1,many,TRBD1,CATSRRTGVINEQFF,TGTGCCACCAGCAGACGGACAGGGGTGATCAATGAGCAGTTCTTC
TRBV5-1,TRBJ2-1,NA,TRBD2,CASSLALAGRVSEQFF,TGCGCCAGCAGCTTGGCTTTAGCGGGAAGAGTGAGTGAGCAGTTCTTC
TRBV15,TRBJ1-2,few,NA,CATSRRRGPSYGYTF,TGTGCCACCAGCAGACGACGGGGACCGAGCTATGGCTACACCTTC
TRBV29-1,TRBJ2-7,NA,NA,CSVLFDYEQYF,TGCAGCGTTTTGTTCGACTACGAGCAGTACTTC
TRBV20-1,TRBJ2-7,few,TRBD2,CSARGAGEGGYEQYF,TGCAGTGCCAGAGGAGCGGGAGAAGGCGGCTACGAGCAGTACTTC
TRBV2,TRBJ2-7,NA,TRBD2,CASSDGGENAFF,TGTGCCAGCAGTGACGGGGGGGAGAATGCGTTCTTC
TRBV12-3/TRBV12-4,TRBJ2-5,many,TRBD2,CASNPNWEGETQYF,TGTGCCAGCAACCCGAATTGGGAGGGAGAGACCCAGTACTTC
TRBV4-2,TRBJ2-7,few,NA,CASSLPGRSSYEQYF,TGTGCCAGCAGCCTTCCGGGAAGGAGCTCCTACGAGCAGTACTTC
TRBV6-1,TRBJ2-2,few,NA,CASSSLLDMNTGELFF,TGTGCCAGCAGTAGTTTATTGGACATGAACACCGGGGAGCTGTTTTTT
TRBV6-5,TRBJ1-2,NA,NA,CASSWPGRTNYGYTF,TGTGCCAGCAGTTGGCCGGGTCGGACTAACTATGGCTACACCTTC
TRBV7-6,TRBJ2-1,NA,TRBD2,CASSYAGTSRSYNEQFF,TGTGCCAGCAGCTACGCCGGGACTAGCAGGTCCTACAATGAGCAGTTCTTC
TRBV20-1,TRBJ2-7,few,TRBD2,CSALTSDSYEQYF,TGCAGTGCATTGACTAGCGACTCCTACGAGCAGTACTTC
TRBV7-9,TRBJ2-1,few,TRBD2,CASRFRAGPDEQFF,TGTGCCAGCAGATTCCGAGCGGGACCTGATGAGCAGTTCTTC
TRBV2,TRBJ2-7,few,NA,CASSPIRGGSYEQYF,TGTGCCAGCAGCCCCATCAGGGGTGGCTCCTACGAGCAGTACTTC
TRBV28,TRBJ2-2,NA,NA,CATPGPGATNTGELFF,TGTGCCACCCCCGGCCCGGGGGCCACGAACACCGGGGAGCTGTTTTTT
TRBV2,TRBJ1-5,NA,NA,CASRQYSNQPQHF,TGTGCCAGCAGACAGTATAGCAATCAGCCCCAGCATTTT
TRBV4-1,TRBJ2-7,NA,TRBD2,CASSQDRVAGGYEQYF,TGCGCCAGCAGCCAAGATCGAGTAGCGGGAGGCTACGAGCAGTACTTC
TRBV27,TRBJ1-1,many,TRBD1,CASSLQGVRTEAFF,TGTGCCAGCAGTCTTCAGGGGGTGAGGACTGAAGCTTTCTTT
TRBV25-1,TRBJ2-7,many,NA,CASSPRGSSYEQYF,TGTGCCAGCAGTCCAAGGGGGTCCTCCTACGAGCAGTACTTC
TRBV12-3/TRBV12-4,TRBJ2-2,few,TRBD1,CASSFYSGQGSAGELFF,TGTGCCAGCAGTTTTTATTCGGGACAGGGGTCCGCCGGGGAGCTGTTTTTT
TRBV12-3/TRBV12-4,TRBJ1-4,few,NA,CASSFRRGDNEKLFF,TGTGCCAGCAGTTTTAGAAGGGGGGATAATGAAAAACTGTTTTTT
TRBV7-8,TRBJ1-4,NA,NA,CASSFDQINEKLFF,TGTGCCAGCAGCTTCGATCAGATTAATGAAAAACTGTTTTTT
TRBV6-1,TRBJ2-7,few,TRBD2,CASSSTSVYEQYF,TGTGCCAGCAGCTCGACTAGCGTCTACGAGCAGTACTTC
TRBV7-9,TRBJ1-3,few,NA,CASRSVGGISGNTIYF,TGTGCCAGCAGGTCCGTCGGGGGTATTTCTGGAAACACCATATATTTT
TRBV29-1,TRBJ1-2,NA,NA,CSVGQGGSGYTF,TGCAGCGTTGGCCAGGGTGGAAGTGGCTACACCTTC
TRBV27,TRBJ2-3,many,NA,CASSAGHTDTQYF,TGTGCCAGCAGCGCCGGGCACACAGATACGCAGTATTTT
TRBV5-1,TRBJ2-3,many,TRBD2,CASSSTPLAGGRSDTQYF,TGCGCCAGCAGCTCCACTCCTCTCGCGGGAGGGCGTTCAGATACGCAGTATTTT
TRBV7-3,TRBJ2-2,few,TRBD1,CASSFGTGENTGELFF,TGTGCCAGCAGCTTCGGGACAGGGGAAAACACCGGGGAGCTGTTTTTT
TRBV5-1,TRBJ1-1,many,TRBD1,CASGGQGGNTEAFF,TGCGCCAGCGGCGGACAGGGGGGGAACACTGAAGCTTTCTTT
TRBV20-1,TRBJ1-3,few,NA,CSAHDSSGNTIYF,TGCAGTGCACATGACAGCTCTGGAAACACCATATATTTT
TRBV5-1,TRBJ2-3,few,TRBD2,CASGASGADTQYF,TGCGCCAGCGGAGCTAGCGGGGCAGATACGCAGTATTTT
TRBV20-1,TRBJ1-1,many,NA,CSARDWAGWVNTEAFF,TGCAGTGCTAGAGATTGGGCGGGTTGGGTGAACACTGAAGCTTTCTTT
TRBV3-1,TRBJ1-3,many,NA,CASRKQGAGNTIYF,TGTGCCAGCAGGAAACAGGGAGCTGGAAACACCATATATTTT
TRBV29-1,TRBJ2-1,few,NA,CSVVTVSYNEQFF,TGCAGCGTTGTGACGGTTTCCTACAATGAGCAGTTCTTC
TRBV12-3/TRBV12-4,TRBJ2-7,few,NA,CASSLSSAGQHEQYF,TGTGCCAGCAGTTTGAGCTCGGCAGGGCAGCACGAGCAGTACTTC
TRBV11-2,TRBJ2-1,NA,NA,CASSLSRGLLSSYNEQFF,TGTGCCAGCAGCTTAAGCAGGGGTCTGCTAAGCTCCTACAATGAGCAGTTCTTC
TRBV5-1,TRBJ2-7,many,NA,CASSLALASNEQYF,TGCGCCAGCAGCTTGGCTCTAGCTTCCAACGAGCAGTACTTC
TRBV12-3/TRBV12-4,TRBJ1-5,few,NA,CASSLARTGYQPQHF,TGTGCCAGCAGTTTAGCGCGGACTGGTTATCAGCCCCAGCATTTT
TRBV20-1,TRBJ2-7,NA,TRBD2,CSAAQGRPGLEIHEQYF,TGCAGTGCTGCACAGGGACGACCGGGACTAGAAATCCACGAGCAGTACTTC